This passage covers 27 T cell receptor beta chains from one sample sequenced in a study of shared clonotypes between healthy human individuals. Terminally differentiated effector memory CD45RA+ cells were left out of the naive CD8 fraction, which was CD45RO-negative and positively selected for CCR7. Method: immunoSEQ multiplex PCR; TCRdb's copy keeps in-frame clones and lacks some. The data hold some 2,100,000 clones, with about 93% observed a single time. Sequenced input: naive CD8+ T cells from PBMCs. These TCRs come from a man between 18 and 35 years old in good health. Some clones in this sample may be carry-over from other donors' samples.

The genes are TRBV5-6 and TRBJ2-7; no definite D call. CDR1 SGHDT and CDR2 YYEEEE come from the germline V gene. The CDR3 runs to 15 residues. The V and J ends lost 2 bases and 0 bases respectively, with 12 bases between them. The CDR3 nucleotides are TGTGCCAGCAGCTTTGGCCAGAGGAACTCCTACGAGCAGTACTTC. Translation gives CASSFGQRNSYEQYF.

The chain has TRBV7-9 and TRBJ1-1; 7 nucleotides agree with TRBD1. The V gene's germline CDR1 is SEHNR and CDR2 FQNEAQ (reference sequence). This CDR3 has 12 amino acids. V was clipped by 10 bases and J by 7 bases; unmatched bases: 9. DNA for the CDR3: TGTGCCACCTCGCAAGGGGGCGATGAAGCTTTCTTT. Encoded protein: CATSQGGDEAFF. Based on the CDR3 plus reference TRBV7-9 and TRBJ1-1, the full variable domain is DTGVSQNPRHKITKRGQNVTFRCDPISEHNRLYWYRQTLGQGPEFLTYFQNEAQLEKSRLLSDRFSAERPKGSFSTLEIQRTEQGDSAMYLCATSQGGDEAFFGQGTRLTVV.

This chain uses TRBV15 with TRBJ2-1; a weak D match, TRBD2 (6 bases). Trimming shortened V by 1 base and J by 3 bases, and 22 bases separated the two germline ends. Germline V CDR1 and CDR2: LNHNV, YYDKDF (reference sequence). This CDR3 has 19 residues. The CDR3 sequence is CATSRAIVGGTSSYNEQFF. The CDR3 DNA reads as TGTGCCACCAGCAGAGCAATCGTGGGAGGCACCTCCAGCTACAATGAGCAGTTCTTC.

The V gene is TRBV7-3, the J gene TRBJ2-3; 9 nucleotides agree with TRBD2. V was clipped by 1 base and J by 6 bases; unmatched bases: 8. Germline V lookup: CDR1 SGHTA, CDR2 FQGTGA. This CDR3 spans 16 amino acids. The CDR3, as DNA: TGTGCCAGCAGCTTAATTAGGCGGGAGGGGCTCGATACGCAGTATTTT. Translating gives CASSLIRREGLDTQYF.

J is TRBJ2-2 and V is TRBV19, with 8 positions matching TRBD1. Germline trimming cut 6 bases from V and 5 bases from J; bases unmatched to any gene: 8. Germline V gives CDR1 LNHDA, CDR2 SQIVND (reference sequence). The CDR3 runs 15 residues. In DNA, the CDR3 is TGTGCCAGTAGCACCGGACAGGGTCGGACCGGGGAGCTGTTTTTT. This translates into CASSTGQGRTGELFF.

As concerns this clone: This specimen includes other DNA sequences encoding the same CDR3. The V call is TRBV7-9, the J call TRBJ2-7; TRBD1 matches 10 bases. The V and J ends lost 5 bases and 4 bases, in that order; junction bases with no gene match: 2. This CDR3 is 13 amino acids long. From germline, CDR1 is SEHNR and CDR2 FQNEAQ (reference sequence). The CDR3 sequence is CASSRDRGYEQYF. CDR3 DNA: TGTGCCAGCAGCCGGGACAGGGGTTACGAGCAGTACTTC.

The rearrangement links TRBV4-1 to TRBJ1-3, with D unresolved. V was cut by 1 base and J by 1 base, with 8 bases left in between. The CDR3 is made up of 15 amino acids. Looked up from germline, CDR1 is MGHRA and CDR2 is YSYEKL. CDR3 amino acids: CASSQVEVSGNTIYF. The CDR3 DNA reads TGCGCCAGCAGCCAAGTGGAAGTATCTGGAAACACCATATATTTT.

The rearrangement links TRBV27 to TRBJ2-3; 8 bases agree with TRBD1. The CDR3 has 14 amino acids. Germline V CDR1 and CDR2: MNHEY, SMNVEV (reference sequence). The V and J ends lost 8 bases and 4 bases, in that order; junction bases with no gene match: 8. The CDR3 nucleotides read TGTGCCAGCCATAGACAGGGGTGGGCAGATACGCAGTATTTT. Translation: CASHRQGWADTQYF.

This chain uses TRBV7-7 with TRBJ2-1; 15 positions agree with TRBD2. This CDR3 is 16 amino acids long. Trimming removed 5 bases from V and 7 bases from J; junction bases left unmatched: 6. Germline V gene data show CDR1 as SSHAT and CDR2 as FNYEAQ (reference sequence). The CDR3 DNA reads as TGTGCCAGCAGCCTCGGACTAGCGGGAGGGTTTAATGAGCAGTTCTTC. Amino acids: CASSLGLAGGFNEQFF.

The gene calls are TRBV4-1 and TRBJ2-2; D possibly uses TRBD1 or TRBD2 (6 bases each). The CDR3 length is 16 residues. Germline V gene lookup returns CDR1 MGHRA and CDR2 YSYEKL. Between the trimmed V and J ends, which lost 7 bases and 1 base, there was a span of 16 bases. The CDR3 DNA is TGCGCCAGCAAGAAGCAGGGGAGGCTGAACACCGGGGAGCTGTTTTTT. This sequence encodes CASKKQGRLNTGELFF.

The chain recombines TRBV19 with TRBJ1-1; TRBD1 aligns across 7 bases. Germline V lookup: CDR1 LNHDA, CDR2 SQIVND (reference sequence). The CDR3 sequence is 13 residues long. The J segment lost 4 bases and the V segment lost 10 bases, leaving 9 bases of the junction unmatched. CDR3 region: CATSGGGSTEAFF. CDR3 nucleotide sequence: TGTGCCACCTCAGGGGGGGGGAGCACTGAAGCTTTCTTT.

As to this clone: This specimen includes other DNA sequences encoding the same CDR3. V gene TRBV27 combines with J gene TRBJ1-2, with 8 positions matching TRBD1. Looked up from germline, CDR1 is MNHEY and CDR2 is SMNVEV (reference sequence). The CDR3 extends over 13 amino acids. V was clipped by 3 bases and J by 8 bases; unmatched bases: 5. This chain's CDR3 is CASSLGRGRGYTF. In DNA form, the CDR3 reads TGTGCCAGCAGTTTGGGCAGGGGGCGGGGCTACACCTTC.

The chain carries TRBV7-6 and TRBJ2-1; 7 bases match TRBD2. CDR1 is SGHVS, CDR2 FNYEAQ, per germline. The CDR3 totals 15 residues. V shed 4 bases and J 0 bases; nucleotides not matched to a gene: 3. The CDR3 sequence: CASSYLAVSYNEQFF. The CDR3, as DNA: TGTGCCAGCAGCTATCTAGCGGTCTCCTACAATGAGCAGTTCTTC. The whole variable domain, remainder taken from reference TRBV7-6 and TRBJ2-1, is GAGVSQSPRYKVTKRGQDVALRCDPISGHVSLYWYRQALGQGPEFLTYFNYEAQQDKSGLPNDRFSAERPEGSISTLTIQRTEQRDSAMYRCASSYLAVSYNEQFFGPGTRLTVL.

The V call is TRBV4-1, the J call TRBJ2-7; TRBD2 agrees at 7 bases. This CDR3 has 15 residues. Germline V gene sequence: CDR1 MGHRA, CDR2 YSYEKL. V gave up 0 bases and J gave up 6 bases; unmatched junction bases: 8. As DNA, the CDR3 is TGCGCCAGCAGCCAAGACGCACTAGCGCTCGGCGAGCAGTACTTC. It encodes CASSQDALALGEQYF.

Regarding this clone: Other DNA variants within this sample encode the same CDR3. The V and J genes are TRBV7-9 and TRBJ1-4; 9 bases fit TRBD1. CDR1 is SEHNR, CDR2 FQNEAQ, per germline (reference sequence). V trimming: 1 base; J trimming: 8 bases; junction bases outside the gene matches: 2. The CDR3 loop spans 14 amino acids. CDR3: CASSLDRGREKLFF. In DNA, the CDR3 is TGTGCCAGCAGCTTAGACAGGGGGCGGGAAAAACTGTTTTTT.

This chain uses TRBV25-1 with TRBJ1-2; 7 bases map to TRBD1. This CDR3 has 13 residues. V lost 6 bases and J lost 7; bases outside the gene matches: 8. CDR1 is MGHDK, CDR2 SYGVNS, per germline. The CDR3 protein is CASRQDRVPGYTF. The CDR3, as DNA: TGTGCCAGCAGACAAGACAGGGTGCCTGGCTACACCTTC.

A note on this clone: Other DNA sequences in this specimen translate into the identical CDR3. The V and J genes are TRBV5-6 and TRBJ1-1; D gene unclear. V was clipped by 0 bases and J by 4 bases, with 4 bases between them. The CDR3 spans 12 residues. Germline CDR1 reads SGHDT; CDR2 reads YYEEEE. The CDR3 sequence is CASSLGSTEAFF. CDR3 nucleotides: TGTGCCAGCAGCTTGGGTAGCACTGAAGCTTTCTTT.

The chain has TRBV19 and TRBJ2-7; D gene unclear. Germline loops: CDR1 LNHDA, CDR2 SQIVND (reference sequence). This CDR3 spans 12 amino acids. The ends were cut back, 3 bases at V and 3 bases at J, with 6 bases in the middle. CDR3 region: CASSIRLYEQYF. The CDR3 bases are TGTGCCAGTAGTATTAGACTCTACGAGCAGTACTTC.

On this clone itself: The same CDR3 arises from other DNA sequences in this sample as well. The chain recombines TRBV29-1 with TRBJ2-3, with D hard to call. The CDR3 extends over 11 amino acids. Germline V gives CDR1 SQVTM, CDR2 ANQGSEA. Trimming took 3 bases from V and 6 from J, leaving 7 bases between them. The CDR3 nucleotides read TGCAGCGTTGAGGGTGGCGATACGCAGTATTTT. This translates into CSVEGGDTQYF.

This clone was recorded once. The rearrangement links TRBV15 to TRBJ2-7; D uncertain. CDR1 is LNHNV and CDR2 is YYDKDF in the germline V gene (reference sequence). Trimming left V 0 bases short and J 0 bases short, with 12 bases between. The CDR3 spans 16 residues. The CDR3 protein is CATSRERSLFSYEQYF. The CDR3 DNA reads TGTGCCACCAGCAGAGAGAGGTCCCTCTTCTCCTACGAGCAGTACTTC.

A word on this clone: This specimen includes other DNA sequences encoding the same CDR3. V is TRBV7-9 and J is TRBJ2-7; possibly TRBD1 for D (5 bases). CDR3 length: 13 residues. V was shortened by 1 base and J by 4 bases, with 8 bases between the two germline ends. Germline CDR1 reads SEHNR; CDR2 reads FQNEAQ (reference sequence). CDR3 sequence (DNA): TGTGCCAGCAGCTTAGGCAGGGCGTACGAGCAGTACTTC. This codes for CASSLGRAYEQYF.

J is TRBJ1-1 and V is TRBV27, with unresolved D. Germline V CDR1 and CDR2: MNHEY, SMNVEV (reference sequence). The germline V and J ends were trimmed by 0 bases and 1 base, with 9 bases remaining between them. The CDR3 runs 15 residues. The CDR3 region has the DNA TGTGCCAGCAGTTTATCTCCTTATTCGAACACTGAAGCTTTCTTT. Its protein product is CASSLSPYSNTEAFF.

This clone has a single count. The V and J genes are TRBV19 and TRBJ2-1; a weak D match, TRBD2 (7 bases). Trimming stripped 4 bases from V and 7 bases from J, with 14 bases between. This CDR3 is built from 14 residues. From germline, CDR1 is LNHDA and CDR2 SQIVND (reference sequence). This chain's CDR3 is CASSTGEGWNEQFF. The CDR3 DNA follows: TGTGCCAGTAGTACAGGGGAGGGTTGGAATGAGCAGTTCTTC.

The chain has TRBV10-3 and TRBJ2-7, with a weak D call TRBD1 (6 bases). In germline, CDR1 is ENHRY, CDR2 SYGVKD. Trimming stripped 3 bases from V and 7 bases from J, with 22 bases between. The CDR3 consists of 16 residues. CDR3 protein: CAISDRTVVNRWEQYF. DNA for the CDR3: TGTGCCATCAGTGATCGGACAGTTGTTAATCGATGGGAGCAGTACTTC.

The chain joins TRBV11-2 to TRBJ2-5; tentatively, D is TRBD1 or TRBD2 (7 bases each). Trimming removed 5 bases at V and 7 bases at J, with 17 bases between. Looked up from germline, CDR1 is SGHAT and CDR2 is FQNNGV. The CDR3 consists of 14 residues. The DNA of the CDR3 is TGTGCCAGCAGCCAGGGGGGGGGACCGGCGACCCAGTACTTC. Translation: CASSQGGGPATQYF. The full variable domain, completed using reference TRBV11-2 and TRBJ2-5, is EAGVAQSPRYKIIEKRQSVAFWCNPISGHATLYWYQQILGQGPKLLIQFQNNGVVDDSQLPKDRFSAERLKGVDSTLKIQPAKLEDSAVYLCASSQGGGPATQYFGPGTRLLVL.

The count of this clone is one. The J gene is TRBJ2-7, the V gene TRBV6-1, with D tentatively TRBD2 (5 bases). Trimming left V 1 base short and J 1 base short, with 11 bases between. Germline CDR1 is MNHNS and CDR2 is SASEGT. The CDR3 covers 15 residues. CDR3 nucleotides: TGTGCCAGCAGTGAAGGAAGAGGGTGGTCCTACGAGCAGTACTTC. Its protein is CASSEGRGWSYEQYF.

This chain links TRBV2 with TRBJ2-7; D may be TRBD1 or TRBD2 (6 bases each). The CDR3 runs to 14 residues. Germline V lookup: CDR1 SNHLY, CDR2 FYNNEI. V was cut by 2 bases and J by 6 bases, with 14 bases left in between. The CDR3 loop reads CASSEFVGGAEQYF. The CDR3, as DNA: TGTGCCAGCAGTGAATTTGTGGGGGGCGCCGAGCAGTACTTC. Variable domain in full (rest from reference TRBV2 and TRBJ2-7): EPEVTQTPSHQVTQMGQEVILRCVPISNHLYFYWYRQILGQKVEFLVSFYNNEISEKSEIFDDQFSVERPDGSNFTLKIRSTKLEDSAMYFCASSEFVGGAEQYFGPGTRLTVT.